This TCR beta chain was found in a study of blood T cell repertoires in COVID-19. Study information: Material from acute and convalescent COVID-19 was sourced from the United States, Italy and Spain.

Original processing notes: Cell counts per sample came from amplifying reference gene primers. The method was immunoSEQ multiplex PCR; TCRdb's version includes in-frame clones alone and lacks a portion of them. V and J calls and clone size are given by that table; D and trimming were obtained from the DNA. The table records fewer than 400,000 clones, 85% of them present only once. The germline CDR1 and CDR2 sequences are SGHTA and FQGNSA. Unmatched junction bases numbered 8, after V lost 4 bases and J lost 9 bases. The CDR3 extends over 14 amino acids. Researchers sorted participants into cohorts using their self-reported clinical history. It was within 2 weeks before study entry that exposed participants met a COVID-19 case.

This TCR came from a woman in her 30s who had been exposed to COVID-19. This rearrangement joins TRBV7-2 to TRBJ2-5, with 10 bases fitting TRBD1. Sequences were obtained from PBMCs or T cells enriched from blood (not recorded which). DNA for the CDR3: TGTGCCAGCAGCTCTCACGGGACAGGGGTAGCCCAGTACTTC. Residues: CASSSHGTGVAQYF.